A selection of T cell receptor beta chains follows, all from one sample in a study of shared clonotypes between healthy human individuals. Profiling relied on immunoSEQ multiplex PCR, and the TCRdb table lists in-frame clones only, not all of them. The sample has approximately 1.4 million clones, approximately 98% seen once. The material sequenced was naive CD4+ T cells sorted from blood. These receptors originate from a man aged 30-40 years in good health. The CDR3 runs from the conserved cysteine through the conserved F or W. The D gene is left open where the match is weak. Clone size, where shown, is once, few, many, or a class for clones that have expanded.

D gene: TRBD1
CDR3 length: 13
J gene: TRBJ1-2
clone size: -
V gene: TRBV6-6
CDR3 DNA: TGTGCCAGCAGCGACAGGGGGAGGTATGGCTACACCTTC
CDR3 protein: CASSDRGRYGYTF

D gene: TRBD1
CDR3 length: 16
J gene: TRBJ1-1
clone size: -
V gene: TRBV18
CDR3 DNA: TGTGCCAGCTCACCAGAGACAGGGGATTTGAACACTGAAGCTTTCTTT
CDR3 protein: CASSPETGDLNTEAFF

D gene: -
CDR3 length: 12
J gene: TRBJ2-2
clone size: -
V gene: TRBV27
CDR3 DNA: TGTGCCAGCAGTTTCGGCACCGGGGAGCTGTTTTTT
CDR3 protein: CASSFGTGELFF

D gene: TRBD2
CDR3 length: 16
J gene: TRBJ2-1
clone size: -
V gene: TRBV28
CDR3 DNA: TGTGCCAGCAGTCTGGGACTAGCGGGTTCTTACAATGAGCAGTTCTTC
CDR3 protein: CASSLGLAGSYNEQFF

D gene: -
CDR3 length: 15
J gene: TRBJ2-3
clone size: -
V gene: TRBV5-4
CDR3 DNA: TGTGCCAGCAGCCCCAAGGGGGGCGGCACAGATACGCAGTATTTT
CDR3 protein: CASSPKGGGTDTQYF

D gene: -
CDR3 length: 14
J gene: TRBJ2-7
clone size: -
V gene: TRBV9
CDR3 DNA: TGTGCCAGCAGCGTAGGCCCAGGGCTCTACGAGCAGTACTTC
CDR3 protein: CASSVGPGLYEQYF

D gene: TRBD1
CDR3 length: 15
J gene: TRBJ2-7
clone size: -
V gene: TRBV7-8
CDR3 DNA: TGTGCCAGCAGCTTGGCCGACAGGGAACCCCACGAGCAGTACTTC
CDR3 protein: CASSLADREPHEQYF

D gene: -
CDR3 length: 14
J gene: TRBJ1-1
clone size: -
V gene: TRBV11-2
CDR3 DNA: TGTGCCAGCAGTTACCTGGGATTCGACACTGAAGCTTTCTTT
CDR3 protein: CASSYLGFDTEAFF

D gene: TRBD1
CDR3 length: 14
J gene: TRBJ2-7
clone size: -
V gene: TRBV6-1
CDR3 DNA: TGTGCCAGCATTCTTGACAGGGTGGAATACGAGCAGTACTTC
CDR3 protein: CASILDRVEYEQYF

D gene: -
CDR3 length: 14
J gene: TRBJ1-2
clone size: -
V gene: TRBV18
CDR3 DNA: TGTGCCAGCTCACCACTAGCCCAGCACTATGGCTACACCTTC
CDR3 protein: CASSPLAQHYGYTF

D gene: TRBD2
CDR3 length: 14
J gene: TRBJ2-1
clone size: -
V gene: TRBV9
CDR3 DNA: TGTGCCAGCAGCGTAGGGGCGACTAGCAAAGAGCAGTTCTTC
CDR3 protein: CASSVGATSKEQFF

D gene: TRBD2
CDR3 length: 15
J gene: TRBJ2-1
clone size: -
V gene: TRBV5-4
CDR3 DNA: TGTGCCAGCAGCTACGGACTAGCGGATGACAATGAGCAGTTCTTC
CDR3 protein: CASSYGLADDNEQFF

D gene: -
CDR3 length: 14
J gene: TRBJ2-5
clone size: once
V gene: TRBV18
CDR3 DNA: TGTGCCAGCTCACCACTCGTCCGGGGAGAGACCCAGTACTTC
CDR3 protein: CASSPLVRGETQYF

D gene: -
CDR3 length: 15
J gene: TRBJ2-7
clone size: -
V gene: TRBV4-1
CDR3 DNA: TGCGCCAGCAGTACCATACAGAGCCTAGAGAGGGAGCAGTACTTC
CDR3 protein: CASSTIQSLEREQYF

D gene: TRBD2
CDR3 length: 17
J gene: TRBJ2-7
clone size: -
V gene: TRBV5-1
CDR3 DNA: TGCGCCAGCAGCCGGGGACTAGCGGGGGAATGGGGTACAGTGCAGTACTTC
CDR3 protein: CASSRGLAGEWGTVQYF

D gene: TRBD2
CDR3 length: 16
J gene: TRBJ2-7
clone size: -
V gene: TRBV7-2
CDR3 DNA: TGTGCCAGCAGCTTAGTCGGTCTAGCGGGAGTAAACGAGCAGTACTTC
CDR3 protein: CASSLVGLAGVNEQYF

D gene: TRBD2
CDR3 length: 17
J gene: TRBJ2-7
clone size: once
V gene: TRBV11-2
CDR3 DNA: TGTGCCAGCAGCTTAGTGCGCGGGACTAGCGGGAGTTACGAGCAGTACTTC
CDR3 protein: CASSLVRGTSGSYEQYF

D gene: -
CDR3 length: 14
J gene: TRBJ2-2
clone size: -
V gene: TRBV5-4
CDR3 DNA: TGTGCCAGCATGACGAGAGCGAACACCGGGGAGCTGTTTTTT
CDR3 protein: CASMTRANTGELFF

D gene: TRBD2
CDR3 length: 16
J gene: TRBJ2-2
clone size: -
V gene: TRBV18
CDR3 DNA: TGTGCCAGCTCACCCCTAGCGGGAGCTCATACCGGGGAGCTGTTTTTT
CDR3 protein: CASSPLAGAHTGELFF

D gene: TRBD1
CDR3 length: 13
J gene: TRBJ1-2
clone size: -
V gene: TRBV30
CDR3 DNA: TGTGCCTGGAGTGTGACAGGGGGCTATGGCTACACCTTC
CDR3 protein: CAWSVTGGYGYTF

D gene: -
CDR3 length: 15
J gene: TRBJ2-1
clone size: -
V gene: TRBV2
CDR3 DNA: TGTGCCAGCAGCCTGGGGAGAAGGACCTACAATGAGCAGTTCTTC
CDR3 protein: CASSLGRRTYNEQFF

D gene: TRBD2
CDR3 length: 16
J gene: TRBJ2-7
clone size: -
V gene: TRBV5-1
CDR3 DNA: TGCGCCAGCAGCTTCGGACTAGCGGGACTTACCTACGAGCAGTACTTC
CDR3 protein: CASSFGLAGLTYEQYF

D gene: -
CDR3 length: 12
J gene: TRBJ2-4
clone size: once
V gene: TRBV29-1
CDR3 DNA: TGCAGCGTTTCCTCGGATAAAAACATTCAGTACTTC
CDR3 protein: CSVSSDKNIQYF

D gene: TRBD1
CDR3 length: 15
J gene: TRBJ2-7
clone size: -
V gene: TRBV9
CDR3 DNA: TGTGCCAGCAGCGTAGAAGGGACAGGGAGCTACGAGCAGTACTTC
CDR3 protein: CASSVEGTGSYEQYF

D gene: -
CDR3 length: 12
J gene: TRBJ2-7
clone size: -
V gene: TRBV6-1
CDR3 DNA: TGTGCCAGCAGTGAACCTCCGTACGAGCAGTACTTC
CDR3 protein: CASSEPPYEQYF

D gene: TRBD1
CDR3 length: 15
J gene: TRBJ2-5
clone size: -
V gene: TRBV7-2
CDR3 DNA: TGTGCCAGCAGACGCGCAGGGGGCGGGAAAGAGACCCAGTACTTC
CDR3 protein: CASRRAGGGKETQYF

D gene: -
CDR3 length: 15
J gene: TRBJ2-3
clone size: -
V gene: TRBV5-4
CDR3 DNA: TGTGCCAGCAGCTTGGCGGCTAGGAGCACAGATACGCAGTATTTT
CDR3 protein: CASSLAARSTDTQYF

D gene: TRBD1
CDR3 length: 15
J gene: TRBJ1-4
clone size: -
V gene: TRBV5-4
CDR3 DNA: TGTGCCAGCAGCTTCCAGACAGGGCAGTCAGAAAAACTGTTTTTT
CDR3 protein: CASSFQTGQSEKLFF

D gene: TRBD2
CDR3 length: 17
J gene: TRBJ2-7
clone size: -
V gene: TRBV18
CDR3 DNA: TGTGCCAGCTCTCAACTGGGACTAGCGGGAGGGCGGTACGAGCAGTACTTC
CDR3 protein: CASSQLGLAGGRYEQYF

D gene: -
CDR3 length: 14
J gene: TRBJ2-7
clone size: -
V gene: TRBV5-1
CDR3 DNA: TGCGCCAGCAGCTCCGCCGGCGCAGCCTACGAGCAGTACTTC
CDR3 protein: CASSSAGAAYEQYF

D gene: -
CDR3 length: 11
J gene: TRBJ2-2
clone size: -
V gene: TRBV25-1
CDR3 DNA: TGTGCCAGCAGTTTCACTGGGGAGCTGTTTTTT
CDR3 protein: CASSFTGELFF

D gene: -
CDR3 length: 13
J gene: TRBJ2-1
clone size: once
V gene: TRBV27
CDR3 DNA: TGTGCCAGCAGTCTGCAGGAGTACAATGAGCAGTTCTTC
CDR3 protein: CASSLQEYNEQFF

D gene: -
CDR3 length: 12
J gene: TRBJ2-1
clone size: -
V gene: TRBV28
CDR3 DNA: TGTGCCAGCAGTTTAGGCGGAAATGAGCAGTTCTTC
CDR3 protein: CASSLGGNEQFF

D gene: -
CDR3 length: 14
J gene: TRBJ2-5
clone size: once
V gene: TRBV6-5
CDR3 DNA: TGTGCCAGCAGTTACGGCCCCCTCGGGGAGACCCAGTACTTC
CDR3 protein: CASSYGPLGETQYF

D gene: TRBD2
CDR3 length: 15
J gene: TRBJ2-1
clone size: -
V gene: TRBV10-1
CDR3 DNA: TGCGCCAGCAGTGAGCTAGCGGGCCTCTACAATGAGCAGTTCTTC
CDR3 protein: CASSELAGLYNEQFF

D gene: TRBD2
CDR3 length: 16
J gene: TRBJ2-1
clone size: once
V gene: TRBV2
CDR3 DNA: TGTGCCAGCAGCCCCAAAGAAGGACTAGCGGGAGGCGGGCAGTTCTTC
CDR3 protein: CASSPKEGLAGGGQFF

D gene: TRBD1
CDR3 length: 15
J gene: TRBJ2-7
clone size: -
V gene: TRBV18
CDR3 DNA: TGTGCCAGCTCATCCACTACAGGGGGCGGATACGAGCAGTACTTC
CDR3 protein: CASSSTTGGGYEQYF

D gene: TRBD2
CDR3 length: 15
J gene: TRBJ2-7
clone size: -
V gene: TRBV15
CDR3 DNA: TGTGCCACCAGCAGAGGACTAGCGGGAGGTATTAAGCAGTACTTC
CDR3 protein: CATSRGLAGGIKQYF

D gene: -
CDR3 length: 11
J gene: TRBJ2-7
clone size: -
V gene: TRBV6-1
CDR3 DNA: TGTGCCAGCACAGAAAACTACGAGCAGTACTTC
CDR3 protein: CASTENYEQYF